Given below is one T cell receptor (beta chain) in context. Its matching antigen is unknown. The germline gives CDR1 SQVTM, CDR2 ANQGSEA. This CDR3 is built from 17 residues. V gave up 7 bases and J gave up 4 bases; unmatched junction bases: 20. Investigators excluded patients with uncontrolled infection, other autoimmune disease, pregnancy or lactation. This sample was taken from a study of T cells in Graves' hyperthyroidism and ophthalmopathy. The study, taken as a whole, reports: The blood repertoire included most of the expanded thyroid clonotypes above 0.001. Stable hyperthyroidism was told apart from ophthalmopathy by a model built on 13 V-J features. The model forecast ophthalmopathy, anticipating it by a median approximately 7 months before onset.

TCR beta CDR3 sequences were amplified from RNA transcripts. Initially, a first-round RT-PCR of the TCR CDR3 employed the HTBI primer set. Each CDR3 protein gets one entry after TCRdb re-called the multiplex PCR reads with MiXCR. The data show a few hundred thousand distinct CDR3 sequences, approximately 44% seen once. Input material: peripheral blood or thyroid tissue (not recorded which). The origin of this receptor is an adult woman with Graves' disease, either hyperthyroidism or ophthalmopathy (not recorded which). The chain employs TRBV29-1 and TRBJ2-5; TRBD1 aligns across 8 bases. The CDR3 region is CSAGQVSRRTNAETQYF. CDR3 nucleotides: TGCAGCGCGGGACAGGTCAGTCGGCGGACAAATGCAGAGACCCAGTACTTC.